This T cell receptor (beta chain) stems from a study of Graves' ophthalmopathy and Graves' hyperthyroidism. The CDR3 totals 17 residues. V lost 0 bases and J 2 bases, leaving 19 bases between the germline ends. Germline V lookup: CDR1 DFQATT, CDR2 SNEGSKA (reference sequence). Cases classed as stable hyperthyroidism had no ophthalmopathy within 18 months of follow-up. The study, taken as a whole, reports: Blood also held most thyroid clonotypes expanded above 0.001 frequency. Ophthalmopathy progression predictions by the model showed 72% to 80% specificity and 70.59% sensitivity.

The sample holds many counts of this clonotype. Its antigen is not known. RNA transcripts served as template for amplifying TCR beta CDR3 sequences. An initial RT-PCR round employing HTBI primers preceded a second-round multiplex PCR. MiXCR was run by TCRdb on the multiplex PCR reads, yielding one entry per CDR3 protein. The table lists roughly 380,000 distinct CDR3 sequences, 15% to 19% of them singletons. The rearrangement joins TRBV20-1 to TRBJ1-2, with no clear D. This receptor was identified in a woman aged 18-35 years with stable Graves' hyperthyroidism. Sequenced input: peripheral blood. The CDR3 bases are TGCAGTGCTAGAGATCCTTTCGGCCCAGGTGCCAACTATGGCTACACCTTC. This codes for CSARDPFGPGANYGYTF.